Following are 6 T cell receptor beta chains from one sample sequenced in a study of T cell repertoires in cytomegalovirus infection. TCRdb re-called the reads through MiXCR, storing one row per CDR3 protein. There are approximately 180,000 distinct CDR3 sequences in the sample; approximately 17% occur only once, and about 23% lies in the top ten. Sequencing was done on a sample of CD8+ T cells from PBMCs. The receptor source for this set is a human donor in good health (CMV status not recorded). Some clones in this sample may be carry-over from other donors' samples.

The chain carries TRBV4-2 and TRBJ2-5, with D uncertain. With 0 bases removed from V and 1 base from J, the gap between germline ends came to 12 bases. The CDR3 is made up of 16 amino acids. Germline CDR1 reads LGHNA; CDR2 reads YNFKEQ. CDR3 nucleotides: TGTGCCAGCAGCCAAGAAGGCAAAGCCTCCCAAGAGACCCAGTACTTC. Residues: CASSQEGKASQETQYF.

This clonotype has a single count. This sequence joins TRBV6-2 or TRBV6-3 and TRBJ2-7; 9 positions match TRBD1. The germline CDR1 and CDR2 sequences are MNHEY and SVGEGT. The CDR3 contains 16 residues. V gave up 6 bases and J gave up 1 base; unmatched junction bases: 10. The DNA for the CDR3 is TGTGCCAGCAGGCATTACTTGACAGGGGGTTCCTACGAGCAGTACTTC. It is translated as CASRHYLTGGSYEQYF.

This clonotype was counted ten times or more. This chain joins TRBV18 and TRBJ2-3; the D gene is possibly TRBD2 (6 bases). CDR1 KGHSH and CDR2 LQKENI come from the germline V gene. This CDR3 has 16 residues. V was pared by 3 bases and J by 2 bases, with 15 bases between. CDR3 region: CASSPRGSGSTDTQYF. As DNA, the CDR3 is TGTGCCAGCTCACCCCGGGGTAGCGGATCCACAGATACGCAGTATTTT.

As regards this clonotype: A junction end diverges from the germline sequence, so it may reflect a read error. The chain is built from TRBV20-1 and TRBJ2-7; D gene ambiguous. The length of the CDR3 is 13 residues. Germline V gene lookup returns CDR1 DFQATT and CDR2 SNEGSKA (reference sequence). The CDR3 here is CRARHLDLYEQYF. The DNA for the CDR3 is TGCCGTGCTAGACATTTGGACCTCTACGAGCAGTACTTC.

This clonotype was observed a handful of times. The chain combines TRBV4-1 with TRBJ2-7; 9 nucleotides align to TRBD2. V trimming: 0 bases; J trimming: 3 bases; junction bases outside the gene matches: 0. Per the germline V gene, CDR1 is MGHRA and CDR2 is YSYEKL. This CDR3 has 14 amino acids. The CDR3 here is CASSQELAGYEQYF. In DNA form, the CDR3 reads TGCGCCAGCAGCCAAGAACTAGCGGGCTACGAGCAGTACTTC.

This clonotype was seen more than once but under ten times. The chain has TRBV12-3 or TRBV12-4 and TRBJ2-2; possible D gene TRBD1, 5 bases. The CDR3 runs to 16 residues. The ends were cut back, 1 base at V and 4 bases at J, with 13 bases in the middle. Here the CDR3 DNA reads TGTGCCAGCAGTTTAGGTCAGGGTTTTACCACCGGGGAGCTGTTTTTT. Protein product: CASSLGQGFTTGELFF.